The next 20 T cell receptor beta chains were all read from a single sample in a study of OX40 agonist ivuxolimab in advanced cancers. TCRdb's copy holds only in-frame clones and misses some; the assay was immunoSEQ multiplex PCR. The sample has just under 75,000 clones; approximately 90% are singletons. The specimen was CD4+ or CD8+ T cells sorted from blood, collected in a trial of the OX40 agonist ivuxolimab. These receptors were obtained from an adult with an advanced solid tumor such as melanoma, head and neck, liver or kidney cancer.

This clone was seen more than once but under ten times. This chain joins TRBV9 and TRBJ2-3, with 10 nucleotides matching TRBD2. The ends lost 4 bases at V and 1 base at J; junction bases unmatched: 6. The CDR3 totals 16 residues. Germline lookup yields CDR1 SGDLS and CDR2 YYNGEE. The CDR3 protein is CASSPRGTSGTDTQYF. The CDR3 DNA follows: TGTGCCAGCAGCCCCAGGGGGACTAGCGGCACAGATACGCAGTATTTT.

The J gene is TRBJ2-7, the V gene TRBV18; the match to TRBD1 covers 7 bases. CDR3 length equals 14 residues. The J segment lost 2 bases and the V segment lost 3 bases, leaving 4 bases of the junction unmatched. Per the germline V gene, CDR1 is KGHSH and CDR2 is LQKENI. CDR3 protein: CASSPPGTAYEQYF. CDR3 sequence (DNA): TGTGCCAGCTCACCTCCCGGGACAGCCTACGAGCAGTACTTC.

The chain recombines TRBV20-1 with TRBJ2-5; no firm D call. The CDR3 loop spans 11 amino acids. Germline CDR1 DFQATT, CDR2 SNEGSKA (reference sequence). V lost 4 bases and J lost 2, with 5 bases in between. The CDR3 DNA reads as TGCAGTGCTATGGTACAAGAGACCCAGTACTTC. Protein: CSAMVQETQYF.

This clone was found a few times. The chain carries TRBV7-6 and TRBJ1-2, with a possible D match to TRBD1 (6 bases). Germline V lookup: CDR1 SGHVS, CDR2 FNYEAQ. The CDR3 covers 12 residues. V shed 11 bases and J shed 2 bases, with 12 bases lying between them. The chain's CDR3 is CASGGGNYGYTF. The CDR3, as DNA: TGTGCCTCCGGAGGGGGGAACTATGGCTACACCTTC.

This clone was seen more than once but under ten times. J is TRBJ2-7 and V is TRBV6-5; D call uncertain. Germline lookup yields CDR1 MNHEY and CDR2 SVGAGI. The CDR3 has 11 amino acids. The V gene lost 4 bases and the J gene lost 3 bases, with 4 bases spanning the gap. The CDR3 DNA is TGTGCCAGCAGTTCTTTCTACGAGCAGTACTTC. Encoded protein: CASSSFYEQYF.

This sequence joins TRBV6-5 and TRBJ2-7, with 8 bases lining up with TRBD1. The CDR3 sequence is 15 residues long. Germline lookup yields CDR1 MNHEY and CDR2 SVGAGI. The J segment lost 3 bases and the V segment lost 6 bases, leaving 10 bases of the junction unmatched. The CDR3 nucleotides read TGTGCCAGCAGCCGCCCCGGGACAGGAGGCTACGAGCAGTACTTC. Its translation: CASSRPGTGGYEQYF.

V gene TRBV15 combines with J gene TRBJ2-7, with TRBD1 identical over 11 bases. Trimming cost V 3 bases and J 6 bases; bases outside gene matches: 7. The germline V gene encodes CDR1 LNHNV and CDR2 YYDKDF (reference sequence). CDR3 length: 15 residues. CDR3 sequence reads: CATSRGQGVFGEQYF. Here the CDR3 DNA reads TGTGCCACCAGCAGGGGACAGGGGGTTTTCGGCGAGCAGTACTTC.

The V call is TRBV11-3, the J call TRBJ2-1; 9 bases fit TRBD1. Trimming cost V 2 bases and J 7 bases; bases outside gene matches: 3. The CDR3 contains 14 residues. CDR1 is SGHNT and CDR2 is YENEEA in the germline V gene. The CDR3 reads CASSLTGTGNEQFF. The CDR3 DNA is TGTGCCAGCAGCTTAACCGGGACAGGGAATGAGCAGTTCTTC.

The V gene is TRBV7-2, the J gene TRBJ2-6; the D gene is possibly TRBD2 (6 bases). The CDR3 consists of 17 residues. Per germline, CDR1 SGHTA and CDR2 FQGNSA. V was cut by 2 bases and J by 4 bases, with 15 bases left in between. The chain's CDR3 is CASSLTGPAGGANVLTF. CDR3 in DNA: TGTGCCAGCAGCTTAACGGGCCCGGCGGGAGGGGCCAACGTCCTGACTTTC. Using reference TRBV7-2 and TRBJ2-6 for the parts outside the CDR3, the full variable domain is GAGVSQSPSNKVTEKGKDVELRCDPISGHTALYWYRQSLGQGLEFLIYFQGNSAPDKSGLPSDRFSAERTGGSVSTLTIQRTQQEDSAVYLCASSLTGPAGGANVLTFGAGSRLTVL.

V and J are TRBV29-1 and TRBJ2-3; weak D call: TRBD2 (6 bases). This CDR3 is 12 amino acids long. V lost 7 bases to trimming and J lost 3 bases, with 11 bases between them. The germline CDR1 and CDR2 sequences are SQVTM and ANQGSEA. The CDR3 loop is CSGWAGTDTQYF. For the CDR3, the DNA is TGCAGCGGCTGGGCGGGAACAGATACGCAGTATTTT.

The chain employs TRBV18 and TRBJ2-3; 11 bases agree with TRBD2. This CDR3 has 15 residues. CDR1 and CDR2 (germline): KGHSH, LQKENI. After removal of 3 bases from V and 1 base from J, the junction contained 0 bases not matched to a gene. CDR3 sequence: CASSPGLAGTDTQYF. The CDR3 coding sequence is TGTGCCAGCTCACCGGGACTAGCGGGCACAGATACGCAGTATTTT.

The CDR3 loop is CASSQTSGRAYEQYF. The CDR3 DNA follows: TGTGCCAGCAGCCAGACTAGCGGGAGGGCGTACGAGCAGTACTTC. The chain carries TRBV4-2 and TRBJ2-7, with TRBD2 identical over 14 bases. CDR3 length: 15 residues. Germline trimming cut 3 bases from V and 4 bases from J; bases unmatched to any gene: 2. Germline lookup yields CDR1 LGHNA and CDR2 YNFKEQ.

The rearrangement joins TRBV4-3 to TRBJ2-3, with a possible D match to TRBD2 (5 bases). With 4 bases removed from V and 1 base from J, the gap between germline ends came to 12 bases. Germline assignment: CDR1 LGHNA and CDR2 YSLEER. There are 15 residues in the CDR3. The DNA of the CDR3 is TGCGCCAGCAGCCGAACTAGAGTAGGCACAGATACGCAGTATTTT. This codes for CASSRTRVGTDTQYF.

The chain joins TRBV6-6 to TRBJ1-3; 9 nucleotides line up with TRBD1. Unmatched junction bases numbered 2, after V lost 5 bases and J lost 0 bases. The CDR3 is 15 residues long. The germline CDR1 and CDR2 sequences are MNHNY and SVGAGI (reference sequence). The CDR3 sequence: CASSRDRASGNTIYF. CDR3 DNA sequence: TGTGCCAGCAGTCGGGACAGGGCCTCTGGAAACACCATATATTTT.

The chain couples TRBV7-6 to TRBJ1-1; D ambiguous. V dropped 6 bases and J dropped 3 bases, with 11 bases sitting between them. The CDR3 contains 13 residues. Germline V gives CDR1 SGHVS, CDR2 FNYEAQ. CDR3 residues: CASSQLRDTEAFF. CDR3 sequence (DNA): TGTGCCAGCAGTCAATTGAGGGACACTGAAGCTTTCTTT. The complete variable domain, with remaining parts taken from reference TRBV7-6 and TRBJ1-1, reads GAGVSQSPRYKVTKRGQDVALRCDPISGHVSLYWYRQALGQGPEFLTYFNYEAQQDKSGLPNDRFSAERPEGSISTLTIQRTEQRDSAMYRCASSQLRDTEAFFGQGTRLTVV.

The chain uses TRBV11-3 and TRBJ2-7, with a weak D call TRBD2 (6 bases). The CDR3 covers 13 residues. Trimming took 5 bases from V and 9 from J, leaving 17 bases between them. The V gene's germline CDR1 is SGHNT and CDR2 YENEEA. The CDR3 loop is CASSAARGLRQYF. The CDR3 nucleotides are TGTGCCAGCAGCGCGGCGCGGGGCTTAAGGCAGTACTTC.

The chain is built from TRBV19 and TRBJ1-5; a possible D gene is TRBD1 (6 bases). The germline CDR1 and CDR2 sequences are LNHDA and SQIVND (reference sequence). The V end lost 8 bases, the J end lost 0 bases, and 23 bases lay between the germline ends. The CDR3 length is 18 residues. DNA of the CDR3: TGTGCCAGTGAGCAGCCGGGACACGGAGATATTAGCAATCAGCCCCAGCATTTT. Protein sequence: CASEQPGHGDISNQPQHF.

This clone has just one count. The J gene is TRBJ2-3, the V gene TRBV5-1; 10 bases are a match to TRBD1. J gave up 4 bases and V 4 bases, and 3 bases lay outside the gene matches. The germline V gene encodes CDR1 SGHRS and CDR2 YFSETQ. The CDR3 is 14 amino acids. The CDR3 DNA sequence: TGCGCCAGCAGCCGGACAGGGGGAGCAGATACGCAGTATTTT. The encoded protein is CASSRTGGADTQYF.

This clone showed up just a few times. V gene TRBV18 combines with J gene TRBJ1-4; D perhaps matches TRBD1 (6 bases). This CDR3 has 16 amino acids. From germline, CDR1 is KGHSH and CDR2 LQKENI. Between the trimmed V and J ends, which lost 1 base and 4 bases, there was a span of 13 bases. CDR3 amino acids: CASSPRARTVNEKLFF. The CDR3 nucleotides read TGTGCCAGCTCACCACGGGCTCGGACAGTTAATGAAAAACTGTTTTTT. Using reference TRBV18 and TRBJ1-4 for the parts outside the CDR3, the full variable domain is NAGVMQNPRHLVRRRGQEARLRCSPMKGHSHVYWYRQLPEEGLKFMVYLQKENIIDESGMPKERFSAEFPKEGPSILRIQQVVRGDSAAYFCASSPRARTVNEKLFFGSGTQLSVL.

The CDR3, as DNA: TGTGCCAGCAGCGTAGAAGCGGGGGGGTACAATGAGCAGTTCTTC. Protein: CASSVEAGGYNEQFF. The chain has TRBV9 and TRBJ2-1, with 10 positions matching TRBD2. Germline loops: CDR1 SGDLS, CDR2 YYNGEE. V lost 0 bases to trimming and J lost 4 bases; unmatched junction nucleotides: 1. This CDR3 is 15 amino acids long.